This TCR beta chain was profiled in a study of OX40 agonist ivuxolimab in advanced cancers. Study details: Age averaged 60 years (range about 23 to 80), and 70% to 85% were male.

Data came from immunoSEQ multiplex PCR; TCRdb stores just in-frame clones and leaves some out. The sample records about 69,000 clones, 75% to 95% being singletons. The germline CDR1 and CDR2 sequences are SNHLY and FYNNEI. CDR3 size: 15 residues. Trimming at V came to 8 bases and at J to 5 bases, leaving 14 bases not matched to a gene. About this clone itself: Its antigen is not identified.

Whole-study findings and limits: Part of the nonresponder group also had normalized T-cell clonal expansion that was low. Partial responders treated at 0.1-3.0 mg/kg exhibited clonal expansion among the lowest measured. The study observed clonal expansion of CD4+ and CD8+ blood T cells by week 6 at 0.1 to 3.0 mg/kg.

This receptor was obtained from an adult with an advanced solid tumor such as melanoma, head and neck, liver or kidney cancer. This specimen was CD4+ or CD8+ T cells sorted from blood, taken in a trial of the OX40 agonist ivuxolimab. The chain is built from TRBV2 and TRBJ2-5; 7 nucleotides agree with TRBD2. CDR3 nucleotides: TGTGCCAGCCATGGACCTAGCGAGGGAGGGGAGACCCAGTACTTC. Translating gives CASHGPSEGGETQYF.